This note documents a single T cell receptor beta chain sequence. With V trimmed by 4 bases and J by 6 bases, 7 bases remained unmatched. The length of the CDR3 is 15 residues. In germline, CDR1 is GTSNPN, CDR2 SVGIG (reference sequence). This specimen belongs to a study of OX40 agonist ivuxolimab in advanced cancers. Method: immunoSEQ multiplex PCR; TCRdb's copy keeps in-frame clones and lacks some. Among over 20,000 clones, roughly 80% were seen once, and the ten largest hold around 27%. This receptor was obtained from an adult with an advanced solid tumor such as melanoma, head and neck, liver or kidney cancer. The chain uses TRBV30 and TRBJ2-1, with 12 bases aligning to TRBD2. Sequencing used CD4+ or CD8+ T cells sorted from blood, obtained in a trial of the OX40 agonist ivuxolimab. The CDR3 here is CAWIATSGGLNEQFF. The CDR3 DNA follows: TGTGCCTGGATTGCTACTAGCGGGGGGCTCAATGAGCAGTTCTTC.